The 25 T cell receptor beta chains in this list originate from one sample, sequenced in a study of blood T cell repertoires in COVID-19 (TCRdb year 2020). Receptor libraries were prepared by the immunoSEQ multiplex PCR assay. TCRdb re-hosts the immuneACCESS table, in-frame sequences only. Its copies lack some clones; in the studies checked, an unresolved V gene accounts for under half of them, and the cause for the rest is not known. The sample records a few hundred thousand clones, around 83% of which are singletons. Just under 7.5% of the sample is held by the ten biggest clonotypes. The sequenced sample consisted of peripheral blood. All receptors come from a woman between 45 and 60 years old with acute or convalescent COVID-19.

The gene calls are TRBV19 and TRBJ2-2, with D maybe TRBD1 (5 bases). V was pared by 4 bases and J by 2 bases, with 8 bases between. The germline CDR1 and CDR2 sequences are LNHDA and SQIVND (reference sequence). The CDR3 consists of 14 residues. The CDR3 nucleotides read TGTGCCAGTAGTAGTGGACAAAACACCGGGGAGCTGTTTTTT. It yields the protein CASSSGQNTGELFF.

The V gene is TRBV7-2, the J gene TRBJ2-7, with D perhaps TRBD2 (6 bases). This CDR3 has 12 residues. V lost 7 bases, J lost 7 bases, and 14 bases lay in between. The germline CDR1 and CDR2 sequences are SGHTA and FQGNSA. CDR3: CASTAGLREQYF. The DNA of the CDR3 is TGTGCCAGCACCGCCGGACTAAGGGAGCAGTACTTC.

V and J are TRBV19 and TRBJ1-2; 7 bases are a match to TRBD1. The CDR3 runs to 14 residues. CDR1 is LNHDA, CDR2 SQIVND, per germline (reference sequence). The V segment lost 7 bases and the J segment 8 bases; nucleotides outside the gene matches: 13. As DNA, the CDR3 is TGTGCCAGTACTAGACAGGGAAGTCTGAGCGGCTACACCTTC. It specifies CASTRQGSLSGYTF.

The rearrangement links TRBV7-9 to TRBJ1-5, with D perhaps TRBD1 (6 bases). This CDR3 has 13 residues. Germline CDR1 reads SEHNR; CDR2 reads FQNEAQ (reference sequence). Deletions cut 3 bases from V and 4 bases from J, with 7 bases between. The CDR3 DNA follows: TGTGCCAGCAGCTTGGACAGAAATCAGCCCCAGCATTTT. This encodes CASSLDRNQPQHF.

This chain joins TRBV10-3 and TRBJ2-5; D is possibly TRBD1 (7 bases). There are 13 residues in the CDR3. V was trimmed by 10 bases and J by 3 bases, leaving 15 bases between them. Germline assignment: CDR1 ENHRY and CDR2 SYGVKD. DNA of the CDR3: TGTGCCACCCAACAGGGGACTGAAGAGACCCAGTACTTC. Amino acids: CATQQGTEETQYF.

V usage is TRBV6-5 and J usage is TRBJ1-5, with 9 bases aligning to TRBD1. The CDR3 is made up of 15 amino acids. Trimming at V came to 6 bases and at J to 5 bases, leaving 8 bases not matched to a gene. Per germline, CDR1 MNHEY and CDR2 SVGAGI. The CDR3 protein is CASSTATGGYQPQHF. The CDR3 DNA is TGTGCCAGCAGCACAGCGACAGGGGGATATCAGCCCCAGCATTTT.

The V call is TRBV2, the J call TRBJ1-2, with 7 bases identical to TRBD1. This CDR3 has 12 residues. Germline CDR1 and CDR2: SNHLY and FYNNEI. V lost 11 bases, J lost 7 bases, and 10 bases stayed unmatched. In nucleotides, the CDR3 is TGTGCCGGCCAGACAGGGTTTTTTGGCTACACCTTC. This encodes CAGQTGFFGYTF.

J is TRBJ2-7 and V is TRBV21-1; the listed D gene, TRBD1, was not tested against the DNA. TRBV21-1 is a listed pseudogene. The CDR3 runs 16 residues. CDR3 loop: CASSKLRTETSYEQYF. DNA of the CDR3: TGTGCCAGCAGCAAACTGAGGACAGAGACCTCCTACGAGCAGTACTTC.

Worth noting for this clone: Other DNA sequences within the sample encode an identical CDR3. The V call is TRBV6-5, the J call TRBJ2-5; 7 bases map to TRBD2. The CDR3 loop spans 13 amino acids. V shed 2 bases, J shed 5 bases, and the junction held 2 bases outside the gene matches. Germline V gene data show CDR1 as MNHEY and CDR2 as SVGAGI. The DNA for the CDR3 is TGTGCCAGCAGTTACGCGGGAGCTGAGACCCAGTACTTC. This sequence encodes CASSYAGAETQYF.

This clone showed up just once. This rearrangement joins TRBV9 to TRBJ1-4; TRBD1 matches 8 bases. CDR3 length equals 15 residues. V dropped 4 bases and J dropped 8; count of bases not matched to a gene: 10. Germline V gives CDR1 SGDLS, CDR2 YYNGEE. In nucleotides, the CDR3 is TGTGCCAGCAGCCCCACTGGACAGGGCGGGGAAAAACTGTTTTTT. Its protein product is CASSPTGQGGEKLFF.

The chain uses TRBV5-1 and TRBJ2-6, with 9 bases that match TRBD1. V dropped 5 bases and J dropped 0; count of bases not matched to a gene: 9. CDR3 length: 18 residues. Germline V gene data show CDR1 as SGHRS and CDR2 as YFSETQ. CDR3 loop: CASRAPGQGLSGANVLTF. CDR3 nucleotide sequence: TGCGCCAGCAGGGCCCCGGGACAGGGTCTCTCTGGGGCCAACGTCCTGACTTTC.

The chain employs TRBV14 and TRBJ2-3; 10 nucleotides match TRBD2. This CDR3 has 16 amino acids. V trimming: 0 bases; J trimming: 3 bases; junction bases outside the gene matches: 3. Germline loops: CDR1 SGHDN, CDR2 FVKESK. This chain's CDR3 is CASSQDIAGGTDTQYF. The CDR3 bases are TGTGCCAGCAGCCAAGATATAGCGGGAGGTACAGATACGCAGTATTTT.

V usage is TRBV2 and J usage is TRBJ1-2; 7 nucleotides align to TRBD1. The CDR3 totals 14 residues. Germline V gives CDR1 SNHLY, CDR2 FYNNEI. V lost 10 bases to trimming and J lost 4 bases; unmatched junction nucleotides: 12. The CDR3 loop reads CATGVLGTVYGYTF. The CDR3 bases are TGTGCCACGGGGGTTCTCGGGACAGTCTATGGCTACACCTTC.

The V call is TRBV3-1 (or the pseudogene TRBV3-2), the J call TRBJ1-6, with 9 bases lining up with TRBD1. Germline lookup yields CDR1 LGHDT and CDR2 YNNKEL (reference sequence). This CDR3 has 15 amino acids. V lost 4 bases and J lost 4; bases outside the gene matches: 2. The CDR3, as DNA: TGTGCCAGCAGCCCAGACAGGGGGTATAATTCACCCCTCCACTTT. It specifies CASSPDRGYNSPLHF.

The V call is TRBV4-3, the J call TRBJ1-1; 9 bases agree with TRBD1. The CDR3 is made up of 14 amino acids. Germline CDR1 LGHNA, CDR2 YSLEER. V was pared by 6 bases and J by 3 bases, with 5 bases of the junction left unmatched. The DNA of the CDR3 is TGCGCCAGCAGTCACCGGGACAGGGACACTGAAGCTTTCTTT. The encoded protein is CASSHRDRDTEAFF.

The chain has TRBV6-4 and TRBJ2-2; the match to TRBD2 covers 11 bases. V dropped 6 bases and J dropped 3; count of bases not matched to a gene: 0. Germline CDR1 reads MRHNA; CDR2 reads SNTAGT. This CDR3 is 14 amino acids long. The CDR3 spells CASRTSGDTGELFF. The CDR3 DNA is TGTGCCAGCAGGACTAGCGGGGACACCGGGGAGCTGTTTTTT.

The rearrangement uses TRBV28 and TRBJ1-2; D possibly corresponds to TRBD1 (5 bases). The CDR3 sequence is 14 residues long. V was trimmed by 5 bases and J by 2 bases, leaving 12 bases between them. CDR1 is MDHEN and CDR2 is SYDVKM in the germline V gene. The CDR3 sequence: CASSPRGRNYGYTF. The CDR3 nucleotides read TGTGCCAGCAGTCCCCGGGGGAGGAACTATGGCTACACCTTC.

J is TRBJ2-2 and V is TRBV7-9; D not resolved. Germline CDR1 is SEHNR and CDR2 is FQNEAQ (reference sequence). With 4 bases removed from V and 6 bases from J, the gap between germline ends came to 6 bases. CDR3 length equals 12 residues. The CDR3 DNA follows: TGTGCCAGCAGCTCTTACTCCGGGGAGCTGTTTTTT. Translated, it gives CASSSYSGELFF.

A single count supports this clone. The gene calls are TRBV7-6 and TRBJ2-5; the D gene is possibly TRBD1 (6 bases). Trimming left V 2 bases short and J 4 bases short, with 14 bases between. Germline CDR1 SGHVS, CDR2 FNYEAQ. The CDR3 spans 15 residues. The CDR3 region is CASSLRGNAPETQYF. CDR3 in DNA: TGTGCCAGCAGCTTAAGGGGGAACGCCCCAGAGACCCAGTACTTC. The variable domain in full, with the rest retrieved from reference TRBV7-6 and TRBJ2-5, is GAGVSQSPRYKVTKRGQDVALRCDPISGHVSLYWYRQALGQGPEFLTYFNYEAQQDKSGLPNDRFSAERPEGSISTLTIQRTEQRDSAMYRCASSLRGNAPETQYFGPGTRLLVL.

The rearrangement joins TRBV18 to TRBJ1-3; 8 nucleotides agree with TRBD1. Germline V gene data show CDR1 as KGHSH and CDR2 as LQKENI. This CDR3 has 14 amino acids. J was trimmed by 8 bases and V by 3 bases; bases with no gene match: 6. CDR3 sequence: CASSPSLQGDTIYF. The DNA of the CDR3 is TGTGCCAGCTCACCCTCACTACAGGGGGACACCATATATTTT. The full variable domain, rest sourced from reference TRBV18 and TRBJ1-3, is NAGVMQNPRHLVRRRGQEARLRCSPMKGHSHVYWYRQLPEEGLKFMVYLQKENIIDESGMPKERFSAEFPKEGPSILRIQQVVRGDSAAYFCASSPSLQGDTIYFGEGSWLTVV.

This clone has a single count. The chain employs TRBV7-2 and TRBJ2-2, with 10 bases aligning to TRBD2. This CDR3 spans 16 amino acids. Germline CDR1 SGHTA, CDR2 FQGNSA. V lost 5 bases, J lost 7 bases, and 10 bases stayed unmatched. The CDR3 protein is CASSPVPGLAIGELFF. CDR3 nucleotides: TGTGCCAGCAGCCCTGTTCCGGGACTAGCGATCGGGGAGCTGTTTTTT.

The V gene is TRBV24-1, the J gene TRBJ2-1; D is uncertain. V was pared by 4 bases and J by 5 bases, with 11 bases between. The CDR3 has 14 residues. Germline V lookup: CDR1 KGHDR, CDR2 SFDVKD. The CDR3 coding sequence is TGTGCCACCAGTGACCCCCGGAGACACAATGAGCAGTTCTTC. Translating it yields CATSDPRRHNEQFF.

In DNA form, the CDR3 reads TGTGCCAGCAGTTCAGGGTGGGGAGAGACCCAGTACTTC. It specifies CASSSGWGETQYF. The chain recombines TRBV28 with TRBJ2-5; possibly TRBD1 for D (5 bases). V was cut by 4 bases and J by 4 bases, with 10 bases left in between. This CDR3 has 13 amino acids. Germline V gene sequence: CDR1 MDHEN, CDR2 SYDVKM. The complete variable domain, with remaining parts taken from reference TRBV28 and TRBJ2-5, reads DVKVTQSSRYLVKRTGEKVFLECVQDMDHENMFWYRQDPGLGLRLIYFSYDVKMKEKGDIPEGYSVSREKKERFSLILESASTNQTSMYLCASSSGWGETQYFGPGTRLLVL.

The chain combines TRBV2 with TRBJ1-2; the D is unclear. V was pared by 4 bases and J by 8 bases, with 11 bases between. This CDR3 spans 12 amino acids. Germline lookup yields CDR1 SNHLY and CDR2 FYNNEI. The CDR3 here is CASSAVSVGYTF. The CDR3 DNA reads TGTGCCAGCAGTGCCGTCTCGGTCGGCTACACCTTC.

The V and J genes are TRBV6-5 and TRBJ2-7, with a tentative D call TRBD1 (6 bases). The germline V and J ends were trimmed by 4 bases and 6 bases, with 13 bases remaining between them. CDR1 is MNHEY, CDR2 SVGAGI, per germline. The CDR3 has 13 residues. The CDR3 protein is CASSSPGVGEQYF. The CDR3, as DNA: TGTGCCAGCAGTTCTCCAGGGGTAGGCGAGCAGTACTTC.